This entry lists 9 T cell receptor beta chains sequenced from one sample in a study of OX40 agonist ivuxolimab in advanced cancers. Profiling relied on immunoSEQ multiplex PCR, and the TCRdb table lists in-frame clones only, not all of them. The sample consists of roughly 92,000 clones, 87% of them appearing once. The material sequenced was CD4+ or CD8+ T cells sorted from blood, taken in a trial of the OX40 agonist ivuxolimab. These receptors were obtained from an adult with an advanced solid tumor such as melanoma, head and neck, liver or kidney cancer.

The chain is built from TRBV6-5 and TRBJ1-3, with a tentative D call TRBD1 (6 bases). This CDR3 is 15 amino acids long. Germline CDR1 and CDR2: MNHEY and SVGAGI. Trimming stripped 2 bases from V and 3 bases from J, with 11 bases between. CDR3 nucleotides: TGTGCCAGCAGTTACAACAGGGAAGGTGGAAACACCATATATTTT. Protein: CASSYNREGGNTIYF.

Only a few counts were recorded for this clone. The V and J genes are TRBV6-1 and TRBJ2-7; 9 bases map to TRBD1. Germline assignment: CDR1 MNHNS and CDR2 SASEGT. The CDR3 length is 17 residues. V was clipped by 2 bases and J by 0 bases; unmatched bases: 8. CDR3 sequence (DNA): TGTGCCAGCAGTGAATTCAACAGGGGGCCAACCTCCTACGAGCAGTACTTC. As protein: CASSEFNRGPTSYEQYF.

The chain joins TRBV2 to TRBJ1-1; D remains ambiguous. CDR3 size: 14 residues. V was clipped by 5 bases and J by 1 base, with 11 bases between them. Germline assignment: CDR1 SNHLY and CDR2 FYNNEI. The CDR3 DNA reads TGTGCCAGCAGTATCGGGCCGGCGAACACTGAAGCTTTCTTT. Protein: CASSIGPANTEAFF.

This rearrangement joins TRBV7-2 to TRBJ1-1, with no clear D. Germline CDR1 is SGHTA and CDR2 is FQGNSA. The CDR3 covers 14 residues. V lost 2 bases, J lost 2 bases, and 9 bases lay in between. DNA of the CDR3: TGTGCCAGCAGCTTATTTCCCGAAAACACTGAAGCTTTCTTT. Translating it yields CASSLFPENTEAFF.

The CDR3 region has the DNA TGTGCCAGCTCACCACCATCCGGAACCGGGGAGCTGTTTTTT. It is translated as CASSPPSGTGELFF. This chain links TRBV18 with TRBJ2-2; the D is unclear. Trimming shortened V by 0 bases and J by 5 bases, and 7 bases separated the two germline ends. The CDR3 contains 14 residues. CDR1 is KGHSH and CDR2 is LQKENI in the germline V gene.

The genes are TRBV7-9 and TRBJ1-4; D is ambiguous. Germline CDR1 and CDR2: SEHNR and FQNEAQ (reference sequence). There are 13 residues in the CDR3. V lost 6 bases, J lost 7 bases, and 12 bases lay in between. DNA for the CDR3: TGTGCCAGCAGTTCCATTGTTGGTGAAAAACTGTTTTTT. As protein: CASSSIVGEKLFF.

The chain carries TRBV9 and TRBJ2-3; 12 bases fit TRBD2. The germline CDR1 and CDR2 sequences are SGDLS and YYNGEE. This CDR3 spans 19 amino acids. Losses at the gene ends were 0 bases for V and 2 bases for J; bases not matched to a gene: 10. The DNA for the CDR3 is TGTGCCAGCAGCGTAGCCACAGGGCTAGCGGGAGGGGACACAGATACGCAGTATTTT. Encoded protein: CASSVATGLAGGDTDTQYF.

The chain links TRBV30 to TRBJ1-1; weak D call: TRBD1 (5 bases). The CDR3 spans 13 residues. CDR1 and CDR2 from the germline V gene are GTSNPN and SVGIG (reference sequence). V was trimmed by 3 bases and J by 1 base, leaving 9 bases between them. CDR3 sequence: CAWSFTGNTEAFF. For the CDR3, the DNA is TGTGCCTGGAGCTTTACAGGGAACACTGAAGCTTTCTTT.

V is TRBV19 and J is TRBJ2-1; 12 bases agree with TRBD2. Germline CDR1 and CDR2: LNHDA and SQIVND (reference sequence). V was pared by 3 bases and J by 9 bases, with 12 bases of the junction left unmatched. The CDR3 spans 17 residues. CDR3 protein: CASSILSSGRANPEQFF. The CDR3 DNA sequence: TGTGCCAGTAGTATTCTGTCTAGCGGGAGGGCGAATCCTGAGCAGTTCTTC.